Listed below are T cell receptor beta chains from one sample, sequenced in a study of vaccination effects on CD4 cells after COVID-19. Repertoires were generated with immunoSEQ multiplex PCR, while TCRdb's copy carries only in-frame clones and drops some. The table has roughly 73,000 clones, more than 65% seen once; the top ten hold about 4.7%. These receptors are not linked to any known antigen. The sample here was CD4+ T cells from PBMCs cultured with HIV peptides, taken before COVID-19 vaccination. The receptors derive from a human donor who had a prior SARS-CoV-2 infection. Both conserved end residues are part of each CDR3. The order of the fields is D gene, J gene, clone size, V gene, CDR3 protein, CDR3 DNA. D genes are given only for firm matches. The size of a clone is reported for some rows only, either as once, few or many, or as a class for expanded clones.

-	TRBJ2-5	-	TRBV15	CATSRDLGYQETQYF	TGTGCCACCAGCAGAGATTTGGGGTACCAAGAGACCCAGTACTTC
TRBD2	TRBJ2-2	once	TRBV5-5	CASSFGSGRAAGELFF	TGTGCCAGCAGCTTCGGTAGCGGGAGGGCCGCCGGGGAGCTGTTTTTT
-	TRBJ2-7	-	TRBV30	CAWSVRYEQYF	TGTGCCTGGAGTGTACGCTACGAGCAGTACTTC
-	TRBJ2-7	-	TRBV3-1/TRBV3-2	CASSPGGSAGVYEQYF	TGTGCCAGCAGCCCAGGAGGGTCGGCAGGGGTCTACGAGCAGTACTTC
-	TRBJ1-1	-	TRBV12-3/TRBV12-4	CASSWNTEAFF	TGTGCCAGCAGTTGGAACACTGAAGCTTTCTTT
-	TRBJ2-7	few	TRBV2	CASRFWEEGEQYF	TGTGCCAGCAGGTTCTGGGAGGAGGGCGAGCAGTACTTC
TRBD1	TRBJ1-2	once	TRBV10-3	CAISDGQGYGYTF	TGTGCCATCAGTGACGGACAGGGCTATGGCTACACCTTC
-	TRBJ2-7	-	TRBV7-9	CASSLDQLYEQYF	TGTGCCAGCAGTTTGGATCAGCTCTACGAGCAGTACTTC
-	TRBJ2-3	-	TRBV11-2	CASSLDRVGGDTQYF	TGTGCCAGCAGCTTAGATCGCGTGGGGGGAGATACGCAGTATTTT
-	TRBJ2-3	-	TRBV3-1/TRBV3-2	CASSSSAPVMQDTQYF	TGTGCCAGCAGCTCAAGTGCTCCTGTCATGCAAGATACGCAGTATTTT
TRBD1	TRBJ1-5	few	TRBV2	CASSRGDSSQPQHF	TGTGCCAGCAGTAGGGGGGACAGTAGTCAGCCCCAGCATTTT
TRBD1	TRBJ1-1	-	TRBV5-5	CASRLLGGGDTEAFF	TGTGCCAGCAGACTCCTGGGAGGGGGCGACACTGAAGCTTTCTTT
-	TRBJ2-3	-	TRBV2	CASTVGVTDTQYF	TGTGCCAGCACGGTTGGAGTCACAGATACGCAGTATTTT
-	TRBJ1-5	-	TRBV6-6	CASSYSPNQPQHF	TGTGCCAGCAGTTACTCACCCAATCAGCCCCAGCATTTT
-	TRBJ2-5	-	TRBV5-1	CASTKGRGAIQETQYF	TGCGCCAGCACTAAGGGCAGGGGGGCCATCCAAGAGACCCAGTACTTC
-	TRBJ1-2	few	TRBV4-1	CASSQGQNQNYGYTF	TGCGCCAGCAGCCAAGGGCAGAATCAAAACTATGGCTACACCTTC
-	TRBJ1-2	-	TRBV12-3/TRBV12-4	CASSLYRGYGYTF	TGTGCCAGCAGTCTATATCGGGGGTATGGCTACACCTTC
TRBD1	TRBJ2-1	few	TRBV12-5	CASAPRTGVYNEQFF	TGTGCTAGTGCCCCTAGGACAGGGGTCTACAATGAGCAGTTCTTC
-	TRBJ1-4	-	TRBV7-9	CASSLDLGALEKLFF	TGTGCCAGCAGCTTAGATTTGGGGGCGCTAGAAAAACTGTTTTTT
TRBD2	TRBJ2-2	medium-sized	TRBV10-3	CAISPTSGGPNTGELFF	TGTGCCATCAGTCCGACTAGCGGGGGGCCGAACACCGGGGAGCTGTTTTTT
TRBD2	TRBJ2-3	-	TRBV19	CASSILAGGDTQYF	TGTGCCAGTAGTATTTTGGCGGGGGGAGATACGCAGTATTTT
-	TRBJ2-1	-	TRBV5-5	CASSLAGRLNEQFF	TGTGCCAGCAGCTTGGCCGGACGCCTCAATGAGCAGTTCTTC
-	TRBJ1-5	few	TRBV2	CASSVHTGIDQPQHF	TGTGCCAGCAGTGTCCATACAGGGATAGATCAGCCCCAGCATTTT
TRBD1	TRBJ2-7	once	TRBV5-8	CASSLYYGQGQSEQYF	TGTGCCAGCAGCTTGTACTACGGACAGGGGCAGAGTGAGCAGTACTTC
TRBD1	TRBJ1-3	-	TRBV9	CASSGRRQGIAGNTIYF	TGTGCCAGCAGCGGACGCCGACAGGGGATCGCTGGAAACACCATATATTTT
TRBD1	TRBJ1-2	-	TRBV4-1	CASSKPGQGYGYTF	TGCGCCAGCAGCAAACCGGGACAGGGCTATGGCTACACCTTC
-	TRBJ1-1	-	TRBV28	CASSPSGTSAFF	TGTGCCAGCAGTCCCTCAGGGACCTCAGCTTTCTTT
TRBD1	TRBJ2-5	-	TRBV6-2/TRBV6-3	CASSYGDRLQETQYF	TGTGCCAGCAGTTACGGGGACAGGCTTCAAGAGACCCAGTACTTC
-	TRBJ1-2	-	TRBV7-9	CASSWTELGGYTF	TGTGCCAGCAGCTGGACAGAGCTAGGTGGCTACACCTTC
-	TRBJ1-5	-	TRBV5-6	CASSPGLNQPQHF	TGTGCCAGCAGCCCAGGTCTGAATCAGCCCCAGCATTTT
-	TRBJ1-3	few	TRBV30	CAWQQDSGNTIYF	TGTGCCTGGCAACAAGACTCTGGAAACACCATATATTTT
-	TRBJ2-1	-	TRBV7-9	CASSLVSSYNEQFF	TGTGCCAGCAGCTTAGTAAGCTCCTACAATGAGCAGTTCTTC
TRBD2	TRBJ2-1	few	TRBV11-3	CASRSVAGVYNEQFF	TGTGCCAGCAGATCTGTAGCGGGAGTGTACAATGAGCAGTTCTTC
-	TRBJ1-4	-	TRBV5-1	CASGPGPAFEKLFF	TGCGCCAGCGGGCCGGGACCGGCTTTTGAAAAACTGTTTTTT
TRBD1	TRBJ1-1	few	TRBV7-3	CASSLRAGGSEAFF	TGTGCCAGCAGCTTAAGGGCAGGGGGAAGTGAAGCTTTCTTT
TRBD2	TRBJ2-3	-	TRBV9	CASSPGLAGNTDTQYF	TGTGCCAGCAGCCCCGGACTAGCGGGAAACACAGATACGCAGTATTTT
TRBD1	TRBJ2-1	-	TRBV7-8	CASSLLSRTGGYEQFF	TGTGCCAGCAGCTTACTCAGTAGGACAGGGGGTTATGAGCAGTTCTTC
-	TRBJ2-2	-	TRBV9	CASSEGGGGYTGELFF	TGTGCCAGCAGCGAAGGCGGTGGGGGATACACCGGGGAGCTGTTTTTT
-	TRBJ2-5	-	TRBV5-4	CASSLEWWGSQETQYF	TGTGCCAGCAGCTTGGAATGGTGGGGGAGCCAAGAGACCCAGTACTTC
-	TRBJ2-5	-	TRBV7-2	CASSGDTQETQYF	TGTGCCAGCAGCGGAGACACACAAGAGACCCAGTACTTC
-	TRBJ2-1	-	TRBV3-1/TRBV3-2	CASSQRSGSDNEQFF	TGTGCCAGCAGCCAAAGGTCAGGCAGCGACAATGAGCAGTTCTTC
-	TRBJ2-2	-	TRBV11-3	CASSILTGELFF	TGTGCCAGCAGCATCCTCACCGGGGAGCTGTTTTTT
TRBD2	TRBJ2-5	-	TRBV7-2	CASSRVAPSGGAPQETQYF	TGTGCCAGCAGCAGAGTCGCCCCTAGCGGGGGCGCACCACAAGAGACCCAGTACTTC
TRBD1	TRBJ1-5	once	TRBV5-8	CASSLAGTGDYQPQHF	TGTGCCAGCAGCTTGGCCGGGACAGGGGATTATCAGCCCCAGCATTTT
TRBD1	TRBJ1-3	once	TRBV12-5	CASGPDRAFSGNTIYF	TGTGCTAGTGGGCCCGACAGGGCCTTCTCTGGAAACACCATATATTTT
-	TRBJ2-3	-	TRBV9	CASSVYGGRAEDTQYF	TGTGCCAGCAGCGTATATGGGGGGCGTGCTGAAGATACGCAGTATTTT
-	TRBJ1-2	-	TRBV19	CASSIGRLNYGYTF	TGTGCCAGTAGTATAGGCCGGCTAAACTATGGCTACACCTTC
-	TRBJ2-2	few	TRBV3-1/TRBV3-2	CASSPRTVTGELFF	TGTGCCAGCAGCCCACGGACAGTAACCGGGGAGCTGTTTTTT
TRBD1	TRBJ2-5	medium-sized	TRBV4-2	CASSQGTAKETQYF	TGTGCCAGCAGCCAGGGGACAGCGAAAGAGACCCAGTACTTC
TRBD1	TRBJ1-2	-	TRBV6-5	CASRRGQGFGYTF	TGTGCCAGCAGACGGGGACAGGGGTTTGGCTACACCTTC
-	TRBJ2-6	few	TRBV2	CASIIGGSGANVLTF	TGTGCCAGCATCATTGGTGGCTCTGGGGCCAACGTCCTGACTTTC
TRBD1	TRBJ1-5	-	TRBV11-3	CASSTGVRQPQHF	TGTGCCAGCAGCACAGGGGTACGACAGCCCCAGCATTTT
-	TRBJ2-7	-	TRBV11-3	CASSLESWNSYEQYF	TGTGCCAGCAGCTTAGAATCGTGGAACTCCTACGAGCAGTACTTC